The rows below give T cell receptor beta chains drawn from one sample of a study of blood T cell repertoires in COVID-19. Clones were sequenced by immunoSEQ multiplex PCR, and TCRdb holds only the in-frame ones, with some missing. The table lists 200,000 to 250,000 clones, under 90% of them singletons, with about 20% in the top ten. Sequenced material: peripheral blood. Receptors were obtained from a young man with active or convalescent COVID-19. Both conserved end residues are part of each CDR3. Fields, in order: CDR3 DNA, CDR3 protein, D gene, J gene, V gene, clone size. D genes are given only for firm matches. Size is stated for part of the rows, as once, few or many counts, or as a class when the clone is expanded.

TGTGCCAGCAGTTACACGCGGGATATGAATGAGCAGTTCTTC | CASSYTRDMNEQFF | - | TRBJ2-1 | TRBV6-5 | -
TGCGCCAGCAAGGGAGACACCGCCTATGGCTACACCTTC | CASKGDTAYGYTF | - | TRBJ1-2 | TRBV5-1 | -
TGTGCCAGCAGCCCTTTAGGGACAGTGCAAGAGACCCAGTACTTC | CASSPLGTVQETQYF | TRBD1 | TRBJ2-5 | TRBV9 | -
TGTGCCAGTAGTCCAGGGACAGGGGTCCTCTACGAGCAGTACTTC | CASSPGTGVLYEQYF | TRBD1 | TRBJ2-7 | TRBV19 | once
TGTGCCAGCTCACCGGGAAAAGGGGTGAGGGATACGCAGTATTTT | CASSPGKGVRDTQYF | - | TRBJ2-3 | TRBV18 | -
TGTGCCAGCAGATCTCTAACTGCGGGGGCCCAGTACTTC | CASRSLTAGAQYF | TRBD2 | TRBJ2-5 | TRBV27 | once
TGTGCCAGCAGCTTAGGGGCAAATTCACCCCTCCACTTT | CASSLGANSPLHF | - | TRBJ1-6 | TRBV7-9 | few
TGTGCCAGCAGCCGGGGGGGTACCGGGGAGCTGTTTTTT | CASSRGGTGELFF | TRBD2 | TRBJ2-2 | TRBV6-2/TRBV6-3 | few
TGCGCCAGCAGCCAAGTTGGTAGCGGCTACGAGCAGTACTTC | CASSQVGSGYEQYF | - | TRBJ2-7 | TRBV4-3 | -
TGTGCCAGCAGTTACACGGGACTGAACCTCTACGAGCAGTACTTC | CASSYTGLNLYEQYF | - | TRBJ2-7 | TRBV6-2/TRBV6-3 | -
TGCGCCAGCAGTCTACCGACCACGGGGCAGTACTTC | CASSLPTTGQYF | - | TRBJ2-7 | TRBV23-1 | -
TGTGCCAGCAGCTCCGAACTAGCGGGAGTAGGAGAGACCCAGTACTTC | CASSSELAGVGETQYF | TRBD2 | TRBJ2-5 | TRBV11-2 | -
TGTGCCAGCATGGCGGACAGGCCTCCCAAGTTCTTC | CASMADRPPKFF | TRBD1 | TRBJ2-1 | TRBV2 | -
TGTGCCAGCAGTCAGGGACAGTTGCAAGAGACCCAGTACTTC | CASSQGQLQETQYF | TRBD1 | TRBJ2-5 | TRBV27 | -
TGCGCCAGCAGCCAACAGGGATGGGAGACCCAGTACTTC | CASSQQGWETQYF | - | TRBJ2-5 | TRBV4-3 | -
TGTGCCAGCATGACGGGGAACTATGGCTACACCTTC | CASMTGNYGYTF | - | TRBJ1-2 | TRBV6-5 | once
TGTGCCACCAGTGACTTACTAGCGGGAGGAGGGGAGACCCAGTACTTC | CATSDLLAGGGETQYF | TRBD2 | TRBJ2-5 | TRBV24-1 | once
TGTGCCTGGAGTGCGAGGGGGCGCCGGGAGACCCAGTACTTC | CAWSARGRRETQYF | TRBD1 | TRBJ2-5 | TRBV30 | -
TGTGCCAGCAGCTTAACCCGCGGAGATACGCAGTATTTT | CASSLTRGDTQYF | - | TRBJ2-3 | TRBV7-3 | -
TGTGCCAGCACCGGGACAGGGCCTGAAAAACTGTTTTTT | CASTGTGPEKLFF | TRBD1 | TRBJ1-4 | TRBV28 | -
TGCGCCAGCACCAAACTCGGCGGGGCTACAGATACGCAGTATTTT | CASTKLGGATDTQYF | - | TRBJ2-3 | TRBV5-1 | -
TGTGCCAGCACCCGGGACTACCCACAAGAGACCCAGTACTTC | CASTRDYPQETQYF | TRBD2 | TRBJ2-5 | TRBV3-1/TRBV3-2 | -
TGTGCCAGCACCGACTACATACTCTCTGGGGCCAACGTCCTGACTTTC | CASTDYILSGANVLTF | - | TRBJ2-6 | TRBV28 | -
TGTGCCAGCAGCTTTCTCACGGGTTCGTCAGTGCACTTC | CASSFLTGSSVHF | - | TRBJ2-5 | TRBV5-6 | -
TGTGCCAGCAGCTTAGACAGGGCCATGAACACTGAAGCTTTCTTT | CASSLDRAMNTEAFF | - | TRBJ1-1 | TRBV7-2 | -
TGTGCCAGCAGTTTCGCTAGCGGGGGTACAGATACGCAGTATTTT | CASSFASGGTDTQYF | TRBD2 | TRBJ2-3 | TRBV28 | -
TGTGCCAGCTCACCCACGGGAGGGCCTCGTAATGAGCAGTTCTTC | CASSPTGGPRNEQFF | TRBD2 | TRBJ2-1 | TRBV18 | -
TGTGCCAGCAGCTCCCGACTAGCGGGAGCTCAAGAGACCCAGTACTTC | CASSSRLAGAQETQYF | TRBD2 | TRBJ2-5 | TRBV11-3 | once
TGTGCCAGTAGTACGCAGGGTACCTATGGCTACACCTTC | CASSTQGTYGYTF | - | TRBJ1-2 | TRBV19 | -
TGTGCCAGCAGTAAGACAGGGGATGTCAGTCAGCCCCAGCATTTT | CASSKTGDVSQPQHF | TRBD1 | TRBJ1-5 | TRBV6-5 | -
TGTGCCAGCTCGGAAGCGCCGAACACCGGGGAGCTGTTTTTT | CASSEAPNTGELFF | - | TRBJ2-2 | TRBV18 | -
TGTGCCAGCAGCTTAATCCCCCGTAATTCACCCCTCCACTTT | CASSLIPRNSPLHF | - | TRBJ1-6 | TRBV7-2 | -
TGCGCCAGCAGCCTACCAGGGGGTAACACCGGGGAGCTGTTTTTT | CASSLPGGNTGELFF | TRBD1 | TRBJ2-2 | TRBV5-1 | -
TGTGCCAGCCTATCCGGGGGGACCGGGGAGCTGTTTTTT | CASLSGGTGELFF | TRBD2 | TRBJ2-2 | TRBV12-3/TRBV12-4 | once
TGTGCCAGCAGTCACCCACGGAGCTCCTACAATGAGCAGTTCTTC | CASSHPRSSYNEQFF | - | TRBJ2-1 | TRBV28 | -
TGTGCCAGCAGCTTAGGCAGGGGGGTCCACGAGCAGTACTTC | CASSLGRGVHEQYF | - | TRBJ2-7 | TRBV11-2 | few
TGCGCCAGCAGCCCGCTAGCGGAACAAGAGACCCAGTACTTC | CASSPLAEQETQYF | TRBD2 | TRBJ2-5 | TRBV4-1 | -
TGTGCCAGCAGTTCCCGACCGGGACTAGCGGAAATGAACACCGGGGAGCTGTTTTTT | CASSSRPGLAEMNTGELFF | TRBD2 | TRBJ2-2 | TRBV6-2/TRBV6-3 | -
TGTGCCAGCAGTTTATTAGGACAGGGACCCCATGAGCAGTTCTTC | CASSLLGQGPHEQFF | TRBD1 | TRBJ2-1 | TRBV28 | once
TGTGCCAGCAGCTTGTTAGGGGCTTACGAGCAGTACTTC | CASSLLGAYEQYF | - | TRBJ2-7 | TRBV5-5 | once
TGTGCCAGCAGCGGAGGACAGGGGAGCGGCTACGAGCAGTACTTC | CASSGGQGSGYEQYF | TRBD1 | TRBJ2-7 | TRBV9 | once
TGCGCCAGCAGCCAAGATCGGTCAGGGGGCTGGGACTATGGCTACACCTTC | CASSQDRSGGWDYGYTF | TRBD1 | TRBJ1-2 | TRBV4-3 | once